The present entry profiles one TCR beta chain with its context. This entry is derived from a study of blood T cell repertoires in COVID-19. The wider study: The United States, Italy and Spain were the sources of the acute and convalescent COVID-19 samples.

From germline, CDR1 is MNHEY and CDR2 SVGAGI. Trimming pared 5 bases from V and 2 bases from J, leaving 15 bases between. The CDR3 sequence is 15 residues long. Per the original data handling: From reference gene primer amplification, estimates of nucleated cell counts were derived. Method: immunoSEQ multiplex PCR; TCRdb's copy keeps in-frame clones and lacks some. V and J calls and clone size are those listed in that table; D and trimming were worked out from the DNA. The sample has more than 80,000 clones, around 86% seen once. Sequenced input: peripheral blood. The rearrangement joins TRBV6-5 to TRBJ1-2; a possible D gene is TRBD1 (5 bases). This sequence originates from a woman in her seventies with acute or convalescent COVID-19. DNA for the CDR3: TGTGCCAGCAGTCCTCCCCCTCAGGGCAACTATGGCTACACCTTC. Translation gives CASSPPPQGNYGYTF.